One and the same sample provided the 3 T cell receptor beta chains below, sequenced in a study of identical twins. Using its own MiXCR run on the 5' RACE reads, TCRdb lists one record per CDR3 protein. The sample contains about 920,000 distinct CDR3 sequences, about 12% of which appear only once. Separately, the same data were catalogued under a study of yellow fever vaccine responses in identical twins.

Sequencing was done on a sample of PBMCs. These receptors originate from a woman aged 18-29 years in good health.

The chain recombines TRBV20-1 with TRBJ2-7; D unresolved. V lost 6 bases and J 2 bases, leaving 11 bases between the germline ends. The germline V gene has CDR1 DFQATT and CDR2 SNEGSKA (reference sequence). This CDR3 region has 12 residues. This chain's CDR3 is CSARTSTYEQYF. CDR3 coding DNA: TGCAGTGCCCGGACGTCTACCTACGAGCAGTACTTC.

This clonotype has just a few counts. This rearrangement joins TRBV3-1 to TRBJ2-1, with TRBD1 matching 12 bases. Losses at the gene ends were 3 bases for V and 8 bases for J; bases not matched to a gene: 5. The CDR3 length is 15 residues. The germline V gene has CDR1 LGHDT and CDR2 YNNKEL (reference sequence). CDR3 sequence (DNA): TGTGCCAGCAGCCAGAGGGACAGGGGGCGGGATGAGCAGTTCTTC. Protein product: CASSQRDRGRDEQFF.

This clonotype came up a few times. This chain links TRBV2 with TRBJ2-2, with TRBD2 matching 7 bases. V dropped 3 bases and J dropped 7; count of bases not matched to a gene: 8. The CDR3 is 15 amino acids. From germline, CDR1 is SNHLY and CDR2 FYNNEI. Here the CDR3 reads CASSEGGSGLGELFF. The CDR3 region has the DNA TGTGCCAGCAGTGAGGGGGGGTCGGGCCTCGGGGAGCTGTTTTTT.